This T cell receptor (beta chain) derives from a study of naive CD8 T cells in extremely preterm neonates. Whole-study context: Adult ages are 25-50 years in the abstract, 20-50 in methods. Study-wide points: Compared with older groups, preterm CDR3s were shorter, with fewer N additions and less trimming.

J gave up 0 bases and V 8 bases, and 7 bases lay outside the gene matches. Per germline, CDR1 MDHEN and CDR2 SYDVKM. The CDR3 length is 15 residues. This clone was picked up one time. Its antigen is as yet unknown. This table comes from immunoSEQ multiplex PCR, and its TCRdb copy is limited to in-frame clones, with some not included. The sample yields 5,500 to 6,500 clones, nearly 98% seen once. Healthy nonsmoking adults and healthy children aged about 16-56 months donated peripheral blood. Sorting kept Annexin V-negative CD3+CD8+CD45RA+CCR7+ naive T cells. The genes are TRBV28 and TRBJ2-4; TRBD1 aligns across 7 bases. This receptor was taken from a human donor in good health. Sequencing was carried out using naive CD8+ T cells from blood. CDR3: CASQTGAVAKNIQYF. The DNA for the CDR3 is TGTGCCAGCCAAACAGGGGCCGTAGCCAAAAACATTCAGTACTTC.